These 25 T cell receptor beta chains were all obtained from the same sample, sequenced in a study of blood T cell repertoires in COVID-19. Clones were read by immunoSEQ multiplex PCR, and TCRdb kept only the in-frame ones, dropping some. The sample lists 200,000 to 300,000 clones, 75% to 85% occurring once. The specimen sequenced was peripheral blood. These receptors were obtained from a human donor in a cohort sampled during active COVID-19.

J is TRBJ2-1 and V is TRBV11-3, with 7 bases lining up with TRBD2. J gave up 4 bases and V 0 bases, and 3 bases lay outside the gene matches. The germline gives CDR1 SGHNT, CDR2 YENEEA. This CDR3 has 15 residues. Here the CDR3 DNA reads TGTGCCAGCAGCTTAGAGTCTAGCGGTTACAATGAGCAGTTCTTC. Translating it yields CASSLESSGYNEQFF.

CDR3 protein: CASNPDTGGEGEQFF. The CDR3 nucleotides are TGTGCCAGCAACCCCGATACAGGGGGCGAGGGTGAGCAGTTCTTC. The chain is built from TRBV5-6 and TRBJ2-1; TRBD1 matches at 9 bases. Trimming removed 6 bases from V and 9 bases from J; junction bases left unmatched: 13. In germline, CDR1 is SGHDT, CDR2 YYEEEE. The CDR3 runs to 15 residues.

The chain links TRBV4-1 to TRBJ2-5, with TRBD1 identical over 9 bases. This CDR3 has 15 residues. V gave up 1 base and J gave up 0 bases; unmatched junction bases: 0. The germline V gene encodes CDR1 MGHRA and CDR2 YSYEKL. Here the CDR3 reads CASSQGDRDQETQYF. The CDR3 nucleotides are TGCGCCAGCAGCCAAGGGGACAGGGACCAAGAGACCCAGTACTTC.

The chain has TRBV18 and TRBJ2-1; D unresolved. Looked up from germline, CDR1 is KGHSH and CDR2 is LQKENI. V shed 7 bases and J shed 0 bases, with 7 bases lying between them. The CDR3 totals 13 residues. CDR3 nucleotides: TGTGCCAGCTTCGCGCCCTCCTACAATGAGCAGTTCTTC. Its protein product is CASFAPSYNEQFF.

This clone has just a few counts. This chain joins TRBV7-9 and TRBJ2-2; 7 nucleotides match TRBD1. V shed 5 bases, J shed 4 bases, and the junction held 7 bases outside the gene matches. Germline V gives CDR1 SEHNR, CDR2 FQNEAQ (reference sequence). This CDR3 contains 15 residues. This CDR3 reads CASSRGGRSTGELFF. The CDR3 DNA reads TGTGCCAGCAGCCGAGGGGGCCGGAGCACCGGGGAGCTGTTTTTT.

This clone was detected once. The chain couples TRBV14 to TRBJ2-5, with D possibly matching TRBD2 (6 bases). CDR1 SGHDN and CDR2 FVKESK come from the germline V gene. Trimming took 2 bases from V and 3 from J, leaving 16 bases between them. This CDR3 comprises 16 residues. The DNA of the CDR3 is TGTGCCAGCAGCCAATTGACTAGGGACTCAAAAGAGACCCAGTACTTC. Translation: CASSQLTRDSKETQYF.

The genes are TRBV10-3 and TRBJ2-5; 7 bases agree with TRBD2. The CDR3 has 14 amino acids. The V gene end was trimmed by 3 bases and the J gene end by 5 bases; junction bases not matched to a gene: 6. Germline assignment: CDR1 ENHRY and CDR2 SYGVKD. Written as DNA, the CDR3 is TGTGCCATCAGTGACGGCGGGAGTCGGGAGACCCAGTACTTC. This gives the protein CAISDGGSRETQYF.

In nucleotides, the CDR3 is TGTGCCCTTAGAGTCGGGACTGACAACACTGAAGCTTTCTTT. Translating gives CALRVGTDNTEAFF. V and J are TRBV28 and TRBJ1-1, with D possibly matching TRBD1 (5 bases). The CDR3 contains 14 residues. The germline V and J ends were trimmed by 11 bases and 2 bases, with 18 bases remaining between them. Germline CDR1 is MDHEN and CDR2 is SYDVKM.

This clone occurred a few times. The chain combines TRBV9 with TRBJ2-7, with 9 bases lining up with TRBD1. After removal of 3 bases from V and 3 bases from J, the junction contained 4 bases not matched to a gene. This CDR3 has 14 amino acids. CDR1 and CDR2 from the germline V gene are SGDLS and YYNGEE. CDR3 sequence reads: CASSGPGQGYEQYF. The CDR3 coding sequence is TGTGCCAGCAGCGGACCGGGACAGGGCTACGAGCAGTACTTC.

V and J are TRBV5-1 and TRBJ1-1, with D unclear. Trimming cost V 0 bases and J 5 bases, with 11 bases left between them. The CDR3 has 14 amino acids. The germline CDR1 and CDR2 sequences are SGHRS and YFSETQ. CDR3 amino acids: CASSLGEEITEAFF. The CDR3 nucleotides read TGCGCCAGCAGCTTGGGCGAGGAGATAACTGAAGCTTTCTTT.

The rearrangement joins TRBV24-1 to TRBJ1-2; TRBD1 matches at 8 bases. CDR1 and CDR2 (germline): KGHDR, SFDVKD. J was trimmed by 4 bases and V by 4 bases; bases with no gene match: 7. This CDR3 region has 15 residues. For the CDR3, the DNA is TGTGCCACCAGTGACGACGCAGGGGGCGCCTATGGCTACACCTTC. This translates into CATSDDAGGAYGYTF.

This sequence joins TRBV5-1 and TRBJ1-1; maybe TRBD1 (6 bases). This CDR3 is built from 14 residues. Deletions cut 5 bases from V and 8 bases from J, with 19 bases between. Per the germline V gene, CDR1 is SGHRS and CDR2 is YFSETQ. The CDR3 here is CASRRITGTPEAFF. The DNA of the CDR3 is TGCGCCAGCAGAAGGATAACAGGGACGCCCGAAGCTTTCTTT.

The J gene is TRBJ2-3, the V gene TRBV11-2; D remains ambiguous. The germline V gene encodes CDR1 SGHAT and CDR2 FQNNGV. The CDR3 length is 19 residues. Trimming removed 5 bases at V and 0 bases at J, with 24 bases between. The CDR3 nucleotides read TGTGCCAGCAGCCGAGTGGTTGTCGGTGGCGGAGCAAGCACAGATACGCAGTATTTT. It is translated as CASSRVVVGGGASTDTQYF.

The rearrangement uses TRBV5-5 and TRBJ1-2; D possibly corresponds to TRBD1 (5 bases). Germline-derived CDR1 and CDR2 are SGHKS and YYEKEE (reference sequence). This CDR3 has 16 residues. V lost 0 bases and J lost 0, with 12 bases in between. In DNA form, the CDR3 reads TGTGCCAGCAGCTTGGACGGTAGGGGAACTAACTATGGCTACACCTTC. Translation: CASSLDGRGTNYGYTF.

The chain employs TRBV5-1 and TRBJ1-3, with 7 bases lining up with TRBD1. V lost 4 bases and J lost 0; bases outside the gene matches: 7. CDR1 and CDR2 from the germline V gene are SGHRS and YFSETQ. This CDR3 has 16 amino acids. CDR3 DNA sequence: TGCGCCAGCAGCGCTGGGACAGCGATCTCTGGAAACACCATATATTTT. It specifies CASSAGTAISGNTIYF.

The chain links TRBV18 to TRBJ2-2, with D possibly being TRBD2 (5 bases). CDR1 is KGHSH, CDR2 LQKENI, per germline. The V end lost 2 bases, the J end lost 6 bases, and 13 bases lay between the germline ends. The CDR3 runs to 15 residues. The CDR3 loop is CASSPGLAGAGELFF. CDR3 nucleotides: TGTGCCAGCTCACCAGGGCTAGCCGGGGCCGGGGAGCTGTTTTTT.

J is TRBJ2-3 and V is TRBV7-9; D uncertain. V shed 6 bases and J shed 0 bases, with 16 bases lying between them. This CDR3 is 16 amino acids long. Germline CDR1 SEHNR, CDR2 FQNEAQ (reference sequence). CDR3 residues: CASRGEHLTSTDTQYF. CDR3 in DNA: TGTGCCAGCAGAGGAGAGCATCTCACTAGCACAGATACGCAGTATTTT.

This chain joins TRBV5-1 and TRBJ2-7; TRBD1 matches 9 bases. The CDR3 length is 15 residues. Germline assignment: CDR1 SGHRS and CDR2 YFSETQ. The ends lost 4 bases at V and 7 bases at J; junction bases unmatched: 12. The CDR3: CASSPYSGTGQEQYF. CDR3 DNA sequence: TGCGCCAGCAGCCCCTACTCCGGGACAGGGCAAGAGCAGTACTTC.

The chain carries TRBV6-1 and TRBJ2-2, with a possible D match to TRBD2 (6 bases). The germline V gene has CDR1 MNHNS and CDR2 SASEGT. The CDR3 runs 15 residues. The V end was cut by 1 base, the J end by 1 base, with 7 bases between. The CDR3 reads CASSEGGGNTGELFF. The CDR3 nucleotides are TGTGCCAGCAGTGAAGGGGGAGGGAACACCGGGGAGCTGTTTTTT.

The chain joins TRBV5-1 to TRBJ2-3, with D tentatively TRBD2 (6 bases). The CDR3 is made up of 16 amino acids. Trimming took 0 bases from V and 3 from J, leaving 14 bases between them. Germline loops: CDR1 SGHRS, CDR2 YFSETQ. CDR3 sequence: CASSLAPGVETDTQYF. In DNA form, the CDR3 reads TGCGCCAGCAGCTTGGCTCCGGGAGTGGAGACAGATACGCAGTATTTT.

This chain uses TRBV6-2 or TRBV6-3 with TRBJ2-7, with 10 bases fitting TRBD2. The CDR3 is made up of 14 amino acids. CDR1 is MNHEY, CDR2 SVGEGT, per germline. V shed 6 bases, J shed 8 bases, and the junction held 10 bases outside the gene matches. The CDR3 loop reads CASSLAGVPDKQYF. CDR3 coding DNA: TGTGCCAGCAGCCTAGCGGGGGTGCCAGATAAGCAGTACTTC.

The CDR3: CASSPVGGNYNEQFF. The DNA of the CDR3 is TGCGCCAGCAGCCCCGTCGGCGGGAACTACAATGAGCAGTTCTTC. The chain recombines TRBV5-1 with TRBJ2-1; TRBD2 is a possible D gene (6 bases). The CDR3 totals 15 residues. CDR1 and CDR2 (germline): SGHRS, YFSETQ. V shed 4 bases and J shed 3 bases, with 14 bases lying between them.

This clone has a single count. The chain recombines TRBV19 with TRBJ1-3; tentatively, D is TRBD1 (5 bases). This CDR3 comprises 15 residues. The V end was cut by 10 bases, the J end by 0 bases, with 16 bases between. Per germline, CDR1 LNHDA and CDR2 SQIVND (reference sequence). CDR3 DNA sequence: TGTGCCACCGCTGAACAGGCGATCTCTGGAAACACCATATATTTT. It codes for CATAEQAISGNTIYF.

The V gene is TRBV6-5, the J gene TRBJ1-2, with D possibly being TRBD1 (5 bases). This CDR3 is built from 14 residues. Trimming shortened V by 0 bases and J by 4 bases, and 9 bases separated the two germline ends. Germline V gene lookup returns CDR1 MNHEY and CDR2 SVGAGI. The CDR3 nucleotides are TGTGCCAGCAGTTACTCGAGCAGGGCCTATGGCTACACCTTC. This translates into CASSYSSRAYGYTF.

V and J are TRBV11-2 and TRBJ2-1, with D possibly being TRBD2 (6 bases). The V end was cut by 5 bases, the J end by 0 bases, with 17 bases between. The CDR3 length is 17 residues. Germline loops: CDR1 SGHAT, CDR2 FQNNGV. The CDR3 DNA is TGTGCCAGCAGCGAAACTCTAGCGTCAGGCTCCTACAATGAGCAGTTCTTC. Translation: CASSETLASGSYNEQFF.